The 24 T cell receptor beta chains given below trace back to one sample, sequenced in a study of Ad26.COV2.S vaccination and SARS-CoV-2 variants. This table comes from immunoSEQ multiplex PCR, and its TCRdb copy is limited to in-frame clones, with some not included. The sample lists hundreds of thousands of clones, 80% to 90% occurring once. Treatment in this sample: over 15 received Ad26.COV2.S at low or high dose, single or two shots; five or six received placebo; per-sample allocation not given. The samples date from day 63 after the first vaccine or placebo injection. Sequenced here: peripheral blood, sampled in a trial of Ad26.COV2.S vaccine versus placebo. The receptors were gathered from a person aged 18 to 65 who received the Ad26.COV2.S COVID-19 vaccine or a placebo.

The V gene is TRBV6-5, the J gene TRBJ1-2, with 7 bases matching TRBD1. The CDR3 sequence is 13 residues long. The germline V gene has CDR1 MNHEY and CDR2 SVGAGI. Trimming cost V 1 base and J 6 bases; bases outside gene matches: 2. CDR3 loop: CASSYWGQNGYTF. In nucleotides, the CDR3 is TGTGCCAGCAGTTACTGGGGACAGAATGGCTACACCTTC.

CDR3 region: CASSPGQGGYTF. The CDR3 DNA reads TGTGCCAGCAGCCCAGGACAGGGAGGCTACACCTTC. The rearrangement uses TRBV7-9 and TRBJ1-2; 8 nucleotides agree with TRBD1. With V trimmed by 5 bases and J by 8 bases, 4 bases remained unmatched. The CDR3 loop spans 12 amino acids. CDR1 and CDR2 from the germline V gene are SEHNR and FQNEAQ (reference sequence).

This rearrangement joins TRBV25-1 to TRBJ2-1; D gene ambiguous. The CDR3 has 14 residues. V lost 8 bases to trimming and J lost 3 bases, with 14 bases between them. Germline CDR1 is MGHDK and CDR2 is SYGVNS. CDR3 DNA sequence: TGTGCCAGCCACACTCGCAGACACTACAATGAGCAGTTCTTC. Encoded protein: CASHTRRHYNEQFF. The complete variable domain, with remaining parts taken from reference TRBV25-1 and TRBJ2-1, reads EADIYQTPRYLVIGTGKKITLECSQTMGHDKMYWYQQDPGMELHLIHYSYGVNSTEKGDLSSESTVSRIRTEHFPLTLESARPSHTSQYLCASHTRRHYNEQFFGPGTRLTVL.

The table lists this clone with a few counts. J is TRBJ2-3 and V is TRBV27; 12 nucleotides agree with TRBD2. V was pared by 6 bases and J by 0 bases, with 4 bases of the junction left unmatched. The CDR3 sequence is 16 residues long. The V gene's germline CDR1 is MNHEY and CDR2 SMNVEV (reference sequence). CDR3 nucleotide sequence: TGTGCCAGCAGGAAGCTAGCGGGAGGGAGCACAGATACGCAGTATTTT. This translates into CASRKLAGGSTDTQYF.

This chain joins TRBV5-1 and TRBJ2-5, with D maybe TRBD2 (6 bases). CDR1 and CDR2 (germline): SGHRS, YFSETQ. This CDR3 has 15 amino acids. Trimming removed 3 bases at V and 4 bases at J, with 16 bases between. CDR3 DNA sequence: TGCGCCAGCAGCTCCCCCTCGGGAGAAATAGAGACCCAGTACTTC. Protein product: CASSSPSGEIETQYF.

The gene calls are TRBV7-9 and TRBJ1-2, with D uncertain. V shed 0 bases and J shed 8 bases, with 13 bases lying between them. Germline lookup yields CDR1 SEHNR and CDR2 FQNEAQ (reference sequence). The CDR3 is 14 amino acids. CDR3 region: CASSLATAPLGYTF. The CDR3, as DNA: TGTGCCAGCAGCTTAGCAACGGCGCCCTTGGGCTACACCTTC.

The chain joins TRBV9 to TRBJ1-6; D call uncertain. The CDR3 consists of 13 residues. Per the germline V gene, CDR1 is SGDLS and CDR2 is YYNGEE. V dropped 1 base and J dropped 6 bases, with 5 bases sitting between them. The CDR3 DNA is TGTGCCAGCAGCGTAAACTTTAATTCACCCCTCCACTTT. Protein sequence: CASSVNFNSPLHF.

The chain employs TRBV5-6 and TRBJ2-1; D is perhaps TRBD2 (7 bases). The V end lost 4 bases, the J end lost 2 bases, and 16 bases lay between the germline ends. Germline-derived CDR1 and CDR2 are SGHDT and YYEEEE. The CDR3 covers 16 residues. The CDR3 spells CASSISGGGAYNEQFF. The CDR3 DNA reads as TGTGCCAGCAGCATTAGCGGAGGGGGGGCCTACAATGAGCAGTTCTTC.

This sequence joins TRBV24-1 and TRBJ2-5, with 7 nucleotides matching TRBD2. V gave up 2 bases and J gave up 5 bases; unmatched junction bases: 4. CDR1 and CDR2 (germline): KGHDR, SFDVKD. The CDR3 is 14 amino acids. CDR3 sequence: CATSDYAGVETQYF. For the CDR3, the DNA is TGTGCCACCAGTGATTACGCGGGAGTCGAGACCCAGTACTTC.

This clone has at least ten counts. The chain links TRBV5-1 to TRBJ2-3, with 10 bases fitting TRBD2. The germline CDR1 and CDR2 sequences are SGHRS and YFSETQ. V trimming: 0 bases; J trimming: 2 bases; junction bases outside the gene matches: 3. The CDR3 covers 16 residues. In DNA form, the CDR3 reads TGCGCCAGCAGCTTGGTGAGCGGGAGGGCCACAGATACGCAGTATTTT. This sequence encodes CASSLVSGRATDTQYF.

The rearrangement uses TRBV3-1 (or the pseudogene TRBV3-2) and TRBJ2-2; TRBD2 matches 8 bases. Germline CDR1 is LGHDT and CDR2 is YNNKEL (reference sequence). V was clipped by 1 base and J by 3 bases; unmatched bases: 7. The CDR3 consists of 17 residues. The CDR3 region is CASSQARGGRHTGELFF. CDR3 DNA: TGTGCCAGCAGCCAAGCCCGGGGGGGGCGGCACACCGGGGAGCTGTTTTTT.

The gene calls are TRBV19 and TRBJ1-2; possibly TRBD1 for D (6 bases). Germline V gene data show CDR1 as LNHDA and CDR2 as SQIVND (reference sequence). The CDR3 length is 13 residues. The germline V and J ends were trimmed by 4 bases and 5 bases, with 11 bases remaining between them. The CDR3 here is CASSTQGGYGYTF. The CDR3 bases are TGTGCCAGTAGTACACAGGGAGGGTATGGCTACACCTTC. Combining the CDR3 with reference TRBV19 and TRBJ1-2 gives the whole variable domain DGGITQSPKYLFRKEGQNVTLSCEQNLNHDAMYWYRQDPGQGLRLIYYSQIVNDFQKGDIAEGYSVSREKKESFPLTVTSAQKNPTAFYLCASSTQGGYGYTFGSGTRLTVV.

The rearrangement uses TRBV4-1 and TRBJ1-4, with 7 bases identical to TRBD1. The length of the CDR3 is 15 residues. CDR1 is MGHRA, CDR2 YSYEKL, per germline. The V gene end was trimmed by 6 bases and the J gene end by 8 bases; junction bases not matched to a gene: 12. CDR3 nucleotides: TGCGCCAGCAGTCCCCAGGGGGGGCGGGCGGAAAAACTGTTTTTT. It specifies CASSPQGGRAEKLFF.

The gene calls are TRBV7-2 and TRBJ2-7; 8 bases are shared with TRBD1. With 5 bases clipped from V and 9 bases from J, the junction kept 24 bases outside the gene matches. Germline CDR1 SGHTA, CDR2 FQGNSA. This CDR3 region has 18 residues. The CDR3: CASSAGQGERHLRVRQYF. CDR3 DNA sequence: TGTGCCAGCAGCGCCGGACAGGGAGAACGGCATCTACGAGTGAGGCAGTACTTC. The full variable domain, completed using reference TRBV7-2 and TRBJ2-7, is GAGVSQSPSNKVTEKGKDVELRCDPISGHTALYWYRQSLGQGLEFLIYFQGNSAPDKSGLPSDRFSAERTGGSVSTLTIQRTQQEDSAVYLCASSAGQGERHLRVRQYFGPGTRLTVT.

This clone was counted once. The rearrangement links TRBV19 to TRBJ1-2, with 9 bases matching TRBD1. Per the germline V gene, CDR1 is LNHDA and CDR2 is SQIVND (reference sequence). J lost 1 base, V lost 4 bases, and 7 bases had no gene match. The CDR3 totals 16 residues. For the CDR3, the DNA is TGTGCCAGTAGTACTGAGGACAGGGGAGTTAACTATGGCTACACCTTC. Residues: CASSTEDRGVNYGYTF. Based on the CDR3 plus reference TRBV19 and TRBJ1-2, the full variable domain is DGGITQSPKYLFRKEGQNVTLSCEQNLNHDAMYWYRQDPGQGLRLIYYSQIVNDFQKGDIAEGYSVSREKKESFPLTVTSAQKNPTAFYLCASSTEDRGVNYGYTFGSGTRLTVV.

In DNA form, the CDR3 reads TGTGCCAGCAGCCCACAGGTGGGGAACACAGATACGCAGTATTTT. It codes for CASSPQVGNTDTQYF. The chain carries TRBV7-2 and TRBJ2-3; the D gene is possibly TRBD1 (5 bases). CDR3 length: 15 amino acids. The V and J ends lost 5 bases and 2 bases respectively, with 14 bases between them. Looked up from germline, CDR1 is SGHTA and CDR2 is FQGNSA.

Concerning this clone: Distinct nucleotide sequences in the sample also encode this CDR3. CDR3 loop: CASRTSGTDTQYF. The CDR3 DNA is TGTGCCAGCAGGACTAGCGGCACAGATACGCAGTATTTT. This chain uses TRBV12-3 or TRBV12-4 with TRBJ2-3; TRBD2 matches 8 bases. With 6 bases clipped from V and 1 base from J, the junction kept 0 bases outside the gene matches. This CDR3 region has 13 residues.

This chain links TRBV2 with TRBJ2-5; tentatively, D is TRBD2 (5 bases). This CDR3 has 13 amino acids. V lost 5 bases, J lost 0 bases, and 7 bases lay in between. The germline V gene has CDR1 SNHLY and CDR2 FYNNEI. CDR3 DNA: TGTGCCAGCAGTTCGGGGTACCAAGAGACCCAGTACTTC. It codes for CASSSGYQETQYF.

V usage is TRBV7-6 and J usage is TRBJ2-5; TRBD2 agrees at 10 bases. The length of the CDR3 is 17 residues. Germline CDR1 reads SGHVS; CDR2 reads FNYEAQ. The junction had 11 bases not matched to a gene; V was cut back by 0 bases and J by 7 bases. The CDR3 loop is CASSLARSSGRGGTQYF. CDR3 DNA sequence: TGTGCCAGCAGCTTAGCGCGGTCTAGCGGGAGAGGCGGGACCCAGTACTTC.

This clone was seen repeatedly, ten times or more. In DNA, the CDR3 is TGTGCCAGCAGCCAAGGGCGCTACGAGCAGTACTTC. Its translation: CASSQGRYEQYF. This chain connects TRBV5-4 to TRBJ2-7; D gene unclear. CDR3 length equals 12 residues. In germline, CDR1 is SGHNT, CDR2 YYREEE (reference sequence). The V gene lost 4 bases and the J gene lost 3 bases, with 8 bases spanning the gap.

The CDR3 is CASSQDPSGAPYEQYF. CDR3 sequence (DNA): TGCGCCAGCAGCCAAGATCCCAGCGGGGCCCCCTACGAGCAGTACTTC. This chain joins TRBV4-3 and TRBJ2-7; 7 nucleotides match TRBD2. The V and J ends lost 0 bases and 2 bases, in that order; junction bases with no gene match: 7. From germline, CDR1 is LGHNA and CDR2 YSLEER. This CDR3 has 16 amino acids.

Here the CDR3 DNA reads TGTGCCAGTAGACCTCGGGGCAAGACAGGGTTCCAAGAGACCCAGTACTTC. Protein: CASRPRGKTGFQETQYF. The chain uses TRBV19 and TRBJ2-5; 7 bases match TRBD1. Germline CDR1 reads LNHDA; CDR2 reads SQIVND (reference sequence). Unmatched junction bases numbered 14, after V lost 6 bases and J lost 1 base. The length of the CDR3 is 17 residues.

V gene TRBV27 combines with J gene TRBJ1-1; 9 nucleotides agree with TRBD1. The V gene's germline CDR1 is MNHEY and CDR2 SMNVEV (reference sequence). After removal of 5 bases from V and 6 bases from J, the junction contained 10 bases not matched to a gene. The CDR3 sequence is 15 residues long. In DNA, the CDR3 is TGTGCCAGCAGTCCATACAGGGGGCGGTTTTCTGAAGCTTTCTTT. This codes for CASSPYRGRFSEAFF.

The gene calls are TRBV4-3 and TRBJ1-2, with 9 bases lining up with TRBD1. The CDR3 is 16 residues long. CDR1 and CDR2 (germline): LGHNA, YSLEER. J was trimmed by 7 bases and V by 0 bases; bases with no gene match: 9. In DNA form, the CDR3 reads TGCGCCAGCAGCCAAGATTTTAGGACAGGGGTGGGTGGCTACACCTTC. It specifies CASSQDFRTGVGGYTF.